This entry concerns a single TCR beta chain. Per the original methods: Amplification of reference gene primers was used by the study to estimate nucleated cell counts. Libraries were prepared by immunoSEQ multiplex PCR; TCRdb keeps only in-frame clonotypes and omits some of them. V, J and clone size were drawn from that table, and D and trimming were deduced from the DNA. The sample lists approximately 240,000 clones, 85% to 90% occurring once. The junction had 3 bases not matched to a gene; V was cut back by 4 bases and J by 7 bases. CDR3 size: 14 residues. In germline, CDR1 is SGHAT, CDR2 FQNNGV. Enrolled through a virtual design, the participants were between roughly 18 and 100 years of age and came from about two dozen US areas. The sample originates from a study of blood T cell repertoires in COVID-19. At the level of the study: Samples of COVID-19 (acute and convalescent) were obtained from the United States, Italy and Spain.

This rearrangement joins TRBV11-2 to TRBJ1-5; 11 positions agree with TRBD1. Sequences were obtained from PBMCs or T cells enriched from blood (not recorded which). This sequence originates from a woman between 18 and 30 years old in a cohort exposed to, infected with or recovered from COVID-19 (not recorded which). CDR3: CASSSGTGGQPQHF. The CDR3 DNA follows: TGTGCCAGCAGCTCCGGGACAGGGGGGCAGCCCCAGCATTTT.